What follows are 14 T cell receptor beta chains derived from one specimen sequenced in a study of tumor and adjacent non-tumor tissue in lung cancer. RNA was extracted from bulk tissue without any cell sorting. TCRbeta libraries were built with three rounds of nested PCR, modified from ARM-PCR. TCRdb re-derived calls from the multiplex PCR reads in MiXCR, one entry per CDR3 protein. This table holds around 86,000 distinct CDR3 sequences, roughly 72% found once. The sample consisted of lung tumor tissue. The receptors were gathered from a woman aged 40 to 50 with non-small cell lung cancer.

Remarks on this clonotype: At one end, the junction sequence differs from germline, possibly due to a read error. The rearrangement uses TRBV12-3 or TRBV12-4 and TRBJ1-5; the match to TRBD1 covers 8 bases. The CDR3 has 17 amino acids. The CDR3 region has the DNA TGTACCAGCAGCTTAACAGGGGGGTCCCTAACAAATCAGCCCCAGCATTTT. Protein product: CTSSLTGGSLTNQPQHF.

The CDR3 bases are TGTGCCTGGAGTCGGGACAGTGTGAACACTGGAGAGCTGTTTTTT. Amino acid sequence: CAWSRDSVNTGELFF. The chain joins TRBV30 to TRBJ2-2, with 7 bases fitting TRBD1. The CDR3 loop spans 15 amino acids. V lost 2 bases to trimming and J lost 11 bases; unmatched junction nucleotides: 14. Germline CDR1 and CDR2: GTSNPN and SVGIG (reference sequence).

This clonotype was seen a single time. With a much larger clone just one base away, this may be a read error. The chain links TRBV12-3 or TRBV12-4 to TRBJ2-7; 9 bases map to TRBD1. The CDR3 totals 15 residues. The CDR3 region has the DNA TGTGTCAGCAGTCGTACAGGGGGCCAAGACTACGAGCAGTACTTC. The encoded protein is CVSSRTGGQDYEQYF.

This clonotype was seen a handful of times. A single base separates this from a much larger clone, so it may be a read error. This sequence joins TRBV10-1 and TRBJ1-1, with D possibly being TRBD1 (5 bases). Trimming removed 2 bases from V and 0 bases from J, with 10 bases in between. There are 15 residues in the CDR3. Germline CDR1 and CDR2: WNHNN and SYGVQD (reference sequence). CDR3 sequence: CASSERQLMNTEAFF. The CDR3 bases are TGCGCCAGCAGTGAGAGACAGCTTATGAACACTGAAGCTTTCTTT.

V and J are TRBV7-8 and TRBJ2-3; a possible D gene is TRBD2 (9 bases). The CDR3 spans 17 residues. Looked up from germline, CDR1 is SGHVS and CDR2 is FQNEAQ. CDR3 DNA sequence: TGTACCAACATCTTAGGGCAGGGGGCTAGCGGGACGGATACGCAGTATTTT. Its translation is CTNILGQGASGTDTQYF.

Note on this clonotype: This may be a read error: a much more frequent sequence differs by one nucleotide. The chain recombines TRBV10-3 with TRBJ2-7; D remains unclear. CDR1 is ENHRY, CDR2 SYGVKD, per germline. The CDR3 runs to 14 residues. With 5 bases removed from V and 2 bases from J, the gap between germline ends came to 13 bases. CDR3 in DNA: TGTGCCATCAGTATCGACGCCGCTCCCTACGAGCAGTACTTC. It encodes CAISIDAAPYEQYF.

The chain links TRBV6-1 to TRBJ2-3; unclear D gene. This CDR3 has 15 amino acids. Germline V lookup: CDR1 MNHNS, CDR2 SASEGT. The ends were cut back, 3 bases at V and 2 bases at J, with 12 bases in the middle. DNA for the CDR3: TGTGCCAGCAGTGAGGAAGGTAGCTTCACAGATACGCAGTATTTT. Translating gives CASSEEGSFTDTQYF.

Notes on this clonotype: Just one base apart from a much larger clone, this may be a read error. Here the CDR3 DNA reads TGCACCAGCAGCCAAGGAGCCAGGGGGGGCTACACCTTC. It translates to CTSSQGARGGYTF. This chain links TRBV4-1 with TRBJ1-2; 7 bases align to TRBD1. The CDR3 length is 13 residues. The germline CDR1 and CDR2 sequences are MGHRA and YSYEKL.

As to this clonotype: Germline is not matched at one junction end, which may reflect a read error. This chain uses TRBV4-1 with TRBJ1-6; no clear D. Germline V lookup: CDR1 MGHRA, CDR2 YSYEKL. CDR3 length: 19 residues. CDR3 nucleotides: TGTGCCAGCAGGCCTCTGGTGGCACAGATCCTCTGGGGAATTCACCCCTTCCACTTT. This codes for CASRPLVAQILWGIHPFHF.

About this clonotype itself: One junction end does not reproduce the germline sequence, and a read error may be involved. The chain is built from TRBV11-2 and TRBJ2-6; the D gene is possibly TRBD1 (5 bases). The CDR3 runs to 17 residues. From germline, CDR1 is SGHAT and CDR2 FQNNGV. CDR3 coding DNA: TGTGCCAGCAACTCGAACTTGAAGGGCTCTGGGGCCAATGTCCTGACTTTC. Encoded protein: CASNSNLKGSGANVLTF.

As for this clonotype: The missing conserved phenylalanine or tryptophan at the end of this CDR3 makes a read error likely. The DNA is omitted, as the CDR3 cannot be located on it reliably, and the CDR3 follows TCRdb's listing. The gene calls are TRBV6-1 and TRBJ2-1; the table's D call, TRBD2, has no DNA check behind it. From its first to its last residue, the CDR3 has 16 amino acids. From germline, CDR1 is MNHNS and CDR2 SASEGT. The CDR3 reads CASSFSSGVANNEQLS.

This clonotype was seen ten or more times. The rearrangement joins TRBV10-3 to TRBJ2-7; a possible D gene is TRBD2 (5 bases). The V gene's germline CDR1 is ENHRY and CDR2 SYGVKD. Trimming left V 2 bases short and J 5 bases short, with 22 bases between. The CDR3 sequence is 17 residues long. CDR3 sequence (DNA): TGTGCCATCAGTGAGCCCCCTCCCGGGCCAAGAGGGAACGAGCAGTACTTC. Translated, it gives CAISEPPPGPRGNEQYF.

For this clonotype: At one end the junction does not follow the germline gene, possibly because of a read error. The rearrangement joins TRBV6-1 to TRBJ1-2; possible D gene TRBD1, 5 bases. The CDR3 length is 13 residues. Germline values: CDR1 MNHNS, CDR2 SASEGT. The CDR3: CASSDGPGQGYTF. The CDR3 nucleotides are TGCGCCAGCAGTGATGGGCCAGGGCAAGGCTACACCTTC.

Comments on this clonotype: This sequence may be a read error, since a much larger clone differs from it by one base. V is TRBV29-1 and J is TRBJ2-1; TRBD2 agrees at 8 bases. J lost 5 bases, V lost 1 base, and 13 bases had no gene match. This CDR3 comprises 17 residues. Germline V gene data show CDR1 as SQVTM and CDR2 as ANQGSEA. Written as DNA, the CDR3 is TGCAGCGTTGAAGTCGCCCCAACTAGCGGATTCCACAATGAGCAGTTCTTC. It translates to CSVEVAPTSGFHNEQFF.